The T cell receptor (beta chain) described here comes from a study of blood T cell repertoires in COVID-19. Turning to the study itself: The United States, Italy and Spain were the sources of the acute and convalescent COVID-19 samples.

Those who participated ranged in age from roughly 18 to 90 years and resided in 20 to 30 US areas. Membership in each cohort depended on participant-reported clinical history. This clone has only a few counts. In the original workflow: Using reference gene primer amplification, nucleated cell counts were estimated. The assay was immunoSEQ multiplex PCR, and TCRdb's table has in-frame clones only and misses some. Clonal size and the V and J genes are those of that table, whereas D and trimming came from the DNA. The data hold a few hundred thousand clones, with roughly 80% observed a single time. Germline V gene data show CDR1 as SGDLS and CDR2 as YYNGEE. Deletions cut 3 bases from V and 7 bases from J, with 13 bases between. This CDR3 has 14 amino acids.

The clonotype was recovered from a woman in her 40s with acute COVID-19. The chain has TRBV9 and TRBJ1-4, with D maybe TRBD1 (5 bases). Material: PBMCs or T cells enriched from blood (not recorded which). The chain's CDR3 is CASSEAGVAEKLFF. CDR3 coding DNA: TGTGCCAGCAGCGAGGCGGGGGTTGCTGAAAAACTGTTTTTT.